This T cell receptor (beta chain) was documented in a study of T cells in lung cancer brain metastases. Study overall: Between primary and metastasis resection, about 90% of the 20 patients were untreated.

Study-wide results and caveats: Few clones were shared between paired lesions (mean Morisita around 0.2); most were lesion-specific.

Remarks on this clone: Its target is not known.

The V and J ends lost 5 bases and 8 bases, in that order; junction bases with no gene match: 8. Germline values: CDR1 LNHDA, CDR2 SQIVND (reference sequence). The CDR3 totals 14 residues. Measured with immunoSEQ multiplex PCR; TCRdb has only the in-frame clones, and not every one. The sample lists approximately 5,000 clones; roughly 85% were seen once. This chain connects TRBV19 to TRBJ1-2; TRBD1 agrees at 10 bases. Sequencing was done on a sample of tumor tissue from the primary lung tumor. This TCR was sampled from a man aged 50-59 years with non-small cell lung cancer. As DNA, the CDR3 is TGTGCCAGTAGTCCCTCGGGACAGGGGACCGGCTACACCTTC. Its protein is CASSPSGQGTGYTF. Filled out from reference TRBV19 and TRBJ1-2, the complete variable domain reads DGGITQSPKYLFRKEGQNVTLSCEQNLNHDAMYWYRQDPGQGLRLIYYSQIVNDFQKGDIAEGYSVSREKKESFPLTVTSAQKNPTAFYLCASSPSGQGTGYTFGSGTRLTVV.